This T cell receptor (beta chain) was retrieved from a study of graft-versus-host responses after intestinal transplantation. Study summary: Recipients had transplants, and these were multivisceral, liver-intestinal, or isolated intestinal.

V shed 3 bases and J shed 0 bases, with 5 bases lying between them. Germline-derived CDR1 and CDR2 are SGHNT and YYREEE (reference sequence). The CDR3 contains 13 residues. As regards this clone: Its antigen remains unidentified.

Broader study findings: Detection of GvH clones occurred in recipient marrow, and some had their first appearance in ileum or blood.

Data came from immunoSEQ multiplex PCR; TCRdb stores just in-frame clones and leaves some out. The sample consists of approximately 46,000 clones, about four fifths of them appearing once. This sequence was found in a human donor who was the organ donor for an intestinal transplant. The chain combines TRBV5-4 with TRBJ2-3; D is unresolved. The specimen comprised unstimulated CD4+ T cells sorted from spleen or lymph node cells, sampled before transplant. The CDR3 sequence: CASSSDSTDTQYF. The CDR3 DNA follows: TGTGCCAGCAGCTCGGACAGCACAGATACGCAGTATTTT.